This T cell receptor beta chain emerged from a study of T cell responses to AZD1222 COVID-19 vaccine. The study's findings and limits: At study baseline, merely five or six AZD1222 recipients were seropositive. Sampled repertoires all dated from after the peak T cell response.

Sequenced by immunoSEQ multiplex PCR; TCRdb stores in-frame clones only, minus some. The data show about 200,000 clones, approximately 93% seen once. About this clone itself: Its antigen is not known.

CDR3 length equals 15 residues. Germline CDR1 reads SNHLY; CDR2 reads FYNNEI. The germline V and J ends were trimmed by 1 base and 7 bases, with 14 bases remaining between them. This receptor was identified in an adult who received the AZD1222 COVID-19 vaccine. Material: peripheral blood, obtained 28 days after the second AZD1222 dose. This chain uses TRBV2 with TRBJ1-3; D gene uncertain. DNA for the CDR3: TGTGCCAGCAGTGAAGAAGTCAAAGGGTACAACACCATATATTTT. Amino acids: CASSEEVKGYNTIYF.